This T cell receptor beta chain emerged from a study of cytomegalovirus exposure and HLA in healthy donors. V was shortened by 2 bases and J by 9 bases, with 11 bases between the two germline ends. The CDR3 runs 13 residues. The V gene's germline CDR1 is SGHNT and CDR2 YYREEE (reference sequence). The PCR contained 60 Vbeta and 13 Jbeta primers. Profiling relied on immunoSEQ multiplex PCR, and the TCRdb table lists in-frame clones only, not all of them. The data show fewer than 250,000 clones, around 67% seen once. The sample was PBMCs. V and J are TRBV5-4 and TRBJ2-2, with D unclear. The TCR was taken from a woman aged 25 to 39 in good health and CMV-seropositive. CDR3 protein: CASSLEAPRELFF. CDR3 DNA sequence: TGTGCCAGCAGCTTAGAGGCCCCCCGGGAGCTGTTTTTT.